The rows below give T cell receptor beta chains drawn from one sample of a study of T cell changes during pregnancy in multiple sclerosis. Here immunoSEQ multiplex PCR was the method, and the copy in TCRdb shows in-frame clones only, minus some. The sample carries 70,000 to 80,000 clones, 80% to 95% recorded once. Sequencing was performed on peripheral blood, taken in the first trimester of pregnancy. Every receptor here comes from a female donor with multiple sclerosis, enrolled in a pregnancy study. The CDR3 runs from the conserved cysteine through the conserved F or W. Fields, in order: V gene, clone size, D gene, J gene, CDR3 DNA, CDR3 protein. D genes are given only for firm matches. Clone size is given for some rows only: seen once, a few or many times, or a class if the clone is expanded.

v_gene: TRBV11-2
abundance: NA
d_gene: TRBD2
j_gene: TRBJ2-3
CDR3nt: TGTGCCAGCAGCTTAGACCTCACCGGGCTAGCGGGAGTCACAGATACGCAGTATTTT
CDR3aa: CASSLDLTGLAGVTDTQYF

v_gene: TRBV5-5
abundance: NA
d_gene: NA
j_gene: TRBJ2-3
CDR3nt: TGTGCCAGCAGCTTGGACGGGTGGGGCACAGATACGCAGTATTTT
CDR3aa: CASSLDGWGTDTQYF

v_gene: TRBV29-1
abundance: NA
d_gene: TRBD2
j_gene: TRBJ2-3
CDR3nt: TGCAGCGTCCTCGGGACTAGCGGGGGTAGCACAGATACGCAGTATTTT
CDR3aa: CSVLGTSGGSTDTQYF

v_gene: TRBV27
abundance: NA
d_gene: TRBD1
j_gene: TRBJ1-1
CDR3nt: TGTGCCAGCAGTTTATCGCTGACAGGGGGCAGTATCACTGAAGCTTTCTTT
CDR3aa: CASSLSLTGGSITEAFF

v_gene: TRBV7-9
abundance: NA
d_gene: NA
j_gene: TRBJ2-7
CDR3nt: TGTGCCAGCAGCTCTATAAGGGGGACAAACCCCTACGAGCAGTACTTC
CDR3aa: CASSSIRGTNPYEQYF

v_gene: TRBV14
abundance: NA
d_gene: NA
j_gene: TRBJ1-4
CDR3nt: TGTGCCAGCAGCCAAGTTGACACGGCAGCTAATGAAAAACTGTTTTTT
CDR3aa: CASSQVDTAANEKLFF

v_gene: TRBV7-3
abundance: NA
d_gene: NA
j_gene: TRBJ2-1
CDR3nt: TGTGCCAGCAGCTTAACGGGCACCTCCTACAATGAGCAGTTCTTC
CDR3aa: CASSLTGTSYNEQFF

v_gene: TRBV5-1
abundance: NA
d_gene: TRBD1
j_gene: TRBJ2-7
CDR3nt: TGCGCCAGCAGCTCCAACACGGGACAGGTTTACGAGCAGTACTTC
CDR3aa: CASSSNTGQVYEQYF

v_gene: TRBV6-5
abundance: once
d_gene: TRBD1
j_gene: TRBJ1-2
CDR3nt: TGTGCCAGCAGTGAACAGGGGGGAAAGGGCTACACCTTC
CDR3aa: CASSEQGGKGYTF

v_gene: TRBV5-4
abundance: NA
d_gene: NA
j_gene: TRBJ2-7
CDR3nt: TGTGCCAGCAGCTTATCCCGACGGGGCTCCTACGAGCAGTACTTC
CDR3aa: CASSLSRRGSYEQYF

v_gene: TRBV9
abundance: NA
d_gene: TRBD2
j_gene: TRBJ2-7
CDR3nt: TGTGCCAGCAGCGCCGACGGGGGGTCTGGCGAGCAGTACTTC
CDR3aa: CASSADGGSGEQYF

v_gene: TRBV6-5
abundance: NA
d_gene: NA
j_gene: TRBJ1-5
CDR3nt: TGTGCCAGCAGTTCAGGTAATCAGCCCCAGCATTTT
CDR3aa: CASSSGNQPQHF

v_gene: TRBV4-1
abundance: NA
d_gene: TRBD2
j_gene: TRBJ2-1
CDR3nt: TGCGCCAGCAGCCAAGTAGCGGGAGCCGATGAGCAGTTCTTC
CDR3aa: CASSQVAGADEQFF

v_gene: TRBV10-1
abundance: NA
d_gene: TRBD1
j_gene: TRBJ2-3
CDR3nt: TGCGCCAGCAGTGAGGGGCAGGGGGTGTCAGATACGCAGTATTTT
CDR3aa: CASSEGQGVSDTQYF

v_gene: TRBV7-2
abundance: once
d_gene: TRBD1
j_gene: TRBJ1-5
CDR3nt: TGTGCCAGCAGCTTAAAAGGGACAGATAGCAATCAGCCCCAGCATTTT
CDR3aa: CASSLKGTDSNQPQHF

v_gene: TRBV19
abundance: NA
d_gene: NA
j_gene: TRBJ2-7
CDR3nt: TGTGCCAGTAGGTCCCAGGGATCTGCCTACGAGCAGTACTTC
CDR3aa: CASRSQGSAYEQYF